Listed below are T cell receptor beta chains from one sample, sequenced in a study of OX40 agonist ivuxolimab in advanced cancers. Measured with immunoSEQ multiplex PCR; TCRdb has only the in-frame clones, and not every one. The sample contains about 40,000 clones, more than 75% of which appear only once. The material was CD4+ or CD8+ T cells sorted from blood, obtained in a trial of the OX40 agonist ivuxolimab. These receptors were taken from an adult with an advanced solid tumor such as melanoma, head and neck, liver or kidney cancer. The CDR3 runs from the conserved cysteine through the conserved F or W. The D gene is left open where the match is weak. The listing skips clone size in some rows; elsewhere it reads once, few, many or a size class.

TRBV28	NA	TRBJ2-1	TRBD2	TGTGCCAGCAGTTTGGGACTAGCGGTTTACAATGAGCAGTTCTTC	CASSLGLAVYNEQFF
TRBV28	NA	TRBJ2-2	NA	TGTGCCAGCAGTTGGACCGGGGAGCTGTTTTTT	CASSWTGELFF
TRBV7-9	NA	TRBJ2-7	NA	TGTGCCAGCAGCCCCCCCCGTGGTCGGGGAAACTACGAGCAGTACTTC	CASSPPRGRGNYEQYF
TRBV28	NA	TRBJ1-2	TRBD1	TGTGCCAGCAGTTTTGAGGGGGCCGGATATGGCTACACCTTC	CASSFEGAGYGYTF
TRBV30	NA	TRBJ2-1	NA	TGTGCCAGACGTGGCGTCAGGGGAGTCAATGAGCAGTTCTTC	CARRGVRGVNEQFF
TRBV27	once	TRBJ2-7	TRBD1	TGTGCCAGCAGTTTATTGGGACAGGGTTACGAGCAGTACTTC	CASSLLGQGYEQYF
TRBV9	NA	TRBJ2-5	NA	TGTGCCAGTCGCGGCCAAGAGGGGGCCCAGTACTTC	CASRGQEGAQYF
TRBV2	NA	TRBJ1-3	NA	TGTGCCACACAGGCCGCCTCTGGAAACACCATATATTTT	CATQAASGNTIYF
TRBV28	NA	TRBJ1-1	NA	TGTGCCAGCAGTTTATGGGGGCTGTTCACTGAAGCTTTCTTT	CASSLWGLFTEAFF
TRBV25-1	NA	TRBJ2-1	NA	TGTGCCAGCAGTGGTGGGGGCGGCCGTGGTGAGCAGTTCTTC	CASSGGGGRGEQFF
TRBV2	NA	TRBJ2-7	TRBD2	TGTGCCAGCCGGGAGGGAGGGACCTACGAGCAGTACTTC	CASREGGTYEQYF
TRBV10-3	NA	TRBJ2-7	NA	TGTGCCATCAGTGAGCTCCTAGTCGACCCTACCTACGAGCAGTACTTC	CAISELLVDPTYEQYF
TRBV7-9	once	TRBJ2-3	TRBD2	TGTGCCAGCGGTAGGATGGGGACTAGCGGGAAGGCAGATACGCAGTATTTT	CASGRMGTSGKADTQYF
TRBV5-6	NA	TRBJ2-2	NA	TGTGCCAGCAGCTCAGGAAGGGAGCTGTTTTTT	CASSSGRELFF
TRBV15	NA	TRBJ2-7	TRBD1	TGTGCCACCAGCAGACCAGGACAGGGGGAGAGCGAGCAGTACTTC	CATSRPGQGESEQYF
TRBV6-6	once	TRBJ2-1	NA	TGTGCCAGCAGTTACTCCGACAGCCTTTCCTACAATGAGCAGTTCTTC	CASSYSDSLSYNEQFF
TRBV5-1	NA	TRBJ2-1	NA	TGCGCCAGCAGCCCCGAGGGGGTTAAGCCTTTTTACTCCTACAATGAGCAGTTCTTC	CASSPEGVKPFYSYNEQFF
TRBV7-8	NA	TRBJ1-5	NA	TGTGCCAGCAGCCTTTACAGGTATGCGGATTCGTACAATCAGCCCCAGCATTTT	CASSLYRYADSYNQPQHF
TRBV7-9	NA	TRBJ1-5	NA	TGTGCCAGCAGCTTACCAACCAGAGGGAGCAATCAGCCCCAGCATTTT	CASSLPTRGSNQPQHF
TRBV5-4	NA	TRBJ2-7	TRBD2	TGTGCCAGCAGCTCGCGGCTAGCGGTCTACGAGCAGTACTTC	CASSSRLAVYEQYF
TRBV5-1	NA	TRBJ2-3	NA	TGCGCCAGCAGCTTGGATGTCAGGGCTAGCACAGATACGCAGTATTTT	CASSLDVRASTDTQYF
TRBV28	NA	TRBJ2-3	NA	TGTGCCAGCAGTTACTATCCGGGGCCTTTAACGGGCACAGATACGCAGTATTTT	CASSYYPGPLTGTDTQYF
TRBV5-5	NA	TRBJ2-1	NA	TGTGCCAGCAGCTTGGAGTGGGGGCACAATGAGCAGTTCTTC	CASSLEWGHNEQFF
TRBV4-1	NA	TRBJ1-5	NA	TGCGCCAGCAGCCAAGTAGGCAGGGAAAAGGCTCAGCCCCAGCATTTT	CASSQVGREKAQPQHF
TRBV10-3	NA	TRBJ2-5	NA	TGTGCCATCAGTGAGACCCGCCAGCCCCAAGAGACCCAGTACTTC	CAISETRQPQETQYF
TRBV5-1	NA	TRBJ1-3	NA	TGCGCCAGCAGCTTGGAGACGGGGGGAAACACCATATATTTT	CASSLETGGNTIYF
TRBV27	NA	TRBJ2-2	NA	TGTGCCAGCAGTCGGACAGCGCGGGAGGAGCTGTTTTTT	CASSRTAREELFF
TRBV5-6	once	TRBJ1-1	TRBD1	TGTGCCAGCAGCGCCGGACAGGCTGAAGCTTTCTTT	CASSAGQAEAFF
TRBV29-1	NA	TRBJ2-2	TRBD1	TGCAGCGGGACAGGGGAGAACACCGGGGAGCTGTTTTTT	CSGTGENTGELFF
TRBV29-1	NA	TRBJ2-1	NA	TGCAGCGCCCGCCGGCGGGATGAGCAGTTCTTC	CSARRRDEQFF
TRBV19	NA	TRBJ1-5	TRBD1	TGTGCCAGTAGTCCTAAGGGGACAGGAGTCAATCAGCCCCAGCATTTT	CASSPKGTGVNQPQHF
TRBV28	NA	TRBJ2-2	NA	TGTGCCAGCAGTCCGGACGGGACACAATTCACCGGGGAGCTGTTTTTT	CASSPDGTQFTGELFF
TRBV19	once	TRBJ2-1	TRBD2	TGTGCCAGTAGTATCTTAGGGACTAAGTACAATGAGCAGTTCTTC	CASSILGTKYNEQFF
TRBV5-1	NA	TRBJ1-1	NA	TGCGCCAGCAGCTTTCAACAGGGCGGGACTGAAGCTTTCTTT	CASSFQQGGTEAFF
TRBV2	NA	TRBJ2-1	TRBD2	TGTGCCAGCAGTTCCCCACTCCTAGCGGGAGTTGACAATGAGCAGTTCTTC	CASSSPLLAGVDNEQFF
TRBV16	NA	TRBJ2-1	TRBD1	TGTGCCAGCAGTCCGGGACAGGGATCCTTCAATGAGCAGTTCTTC	CASSPGQGSFNEQFF
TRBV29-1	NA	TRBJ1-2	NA	TGCAGCGTTGTCCCCGGATATGGCTACACCTTC	CSVVPGYGYTF
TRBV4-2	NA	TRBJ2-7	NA	TGTGCCAGCAGCCAAAGGGACCCCGGTCCCTACGAGCAGTACTTC	CASSQRDPGPYEQYF
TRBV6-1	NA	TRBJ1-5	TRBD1	TGTGCCACCCGGGACAGGGTGGGGGATCAGCCCCAGCATTTT	CATRDRVGDQPQHF
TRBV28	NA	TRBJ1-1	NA	TGTGCCAGCAGTTTTCAGAGCATGAACACTGAAGCTTTCTTT	CASSFQSMNTEAFF
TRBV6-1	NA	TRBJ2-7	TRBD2	TGTGCCAGCAGGGGGGGGACTAGCGGGTATTACGAGCAGTACTTC	CASRGGTSGYYEQYF
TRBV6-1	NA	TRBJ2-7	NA	TGTGCCAGCAGTGAAGGGTCATCAGGGTTCGACGAGCAGTACTTC	CASSEGSSGFDEQYF
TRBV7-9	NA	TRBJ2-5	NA	TGTGCCAGCAGCTTAGCGGGCACCCAAGAGACCCAGTACTTC	CASSLAGTQETQYF
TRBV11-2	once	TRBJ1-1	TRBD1	TGTGCCAGCAGCGGGACAGGGGGAACTGAAGCTTTCTTT	CASSGTGGTEAFF
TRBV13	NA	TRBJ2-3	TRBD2	TGTGCCAGCAGCCCCCGGGGTAGCGGGAGTTACACAGATACGCAGTATTTT	CASSPRGSGSYTDTQYF
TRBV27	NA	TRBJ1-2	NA	TGTGCCAGCACCGAAGGGTCGGGGGCGTATGGCTACACCTTC	CASTEGSGAYGYTF
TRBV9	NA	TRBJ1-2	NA	TGTGCCAGCAGCCCAGAAGGCAAAGGCTATGGCTACACCTTC	CASSPEGKGYGYTF
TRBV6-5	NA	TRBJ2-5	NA	TGTGCCAGCAGAGCCTTGTGGGAGACCCAGTACTTC	CASRALWETQYF
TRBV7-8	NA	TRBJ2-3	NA	TGTGCCAGCAGGGCTTGGGGTCGGGGAAGCACAGATACGCAGTATTTT	CASRAWGRGSTDTQYF
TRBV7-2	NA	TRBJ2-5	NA	TGTGCCAGCAGCTTAGGGTTCCAACTACAAGAGACCCAGTACTTC	CASSLGFQLQETQYF
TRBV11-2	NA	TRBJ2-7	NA	TGTGCCAGCAGTCTCGGGAAGGCCAACACCTACGAGCAGTACTTC	CASSLGKANTYEQYF
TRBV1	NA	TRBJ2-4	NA	TGCACCAGCAGCCACAGACCGAGGCGTAGTCCCTCGAGGGAGAATAGAAACATTCAGTACTTC	CTSSHRPRRSPSRENRNIQYF
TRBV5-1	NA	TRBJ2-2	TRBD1	TGCGCCAGCAGCTTTGATGAGACAGGGGTTGCCGGGGAGCTGTTTTTT	CASSFDETGVAGELFF
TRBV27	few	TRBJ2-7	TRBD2	TGTGCCAGCAGTCATCTAGCGGGGGGGCCGGTGGAGCAGTACTTC	CASSHLAGGPVEQYF
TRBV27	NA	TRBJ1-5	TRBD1	TGTGCCAGCAGGGGACAGGGTAAGGGCTGGGGCAATCAGCCCCAGCATTTT	CASRGQGKGWGNQPQHF
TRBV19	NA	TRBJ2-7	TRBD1	TGTGCCAGTAGGCTTAAGAGACAGGGGCGGACCTACGAGCAGTACTTC	CASRLKRQGRTYEQYF